What follows is one T cell receptor beta chain and its context. This sample was included in a study of blood T cell repertoires in COVID-19. Seattle participants joined during active infection and were tracked over time. Trimming removed 3 bases from V and 0 bases from J, with 15 bases in between. Germline CDR1 and CDR2: GTSNPN and SVGIG (reference sequence). The CDR3 is made up of 16 amino acids. The assay was immunoSEQ multiplex PCR, and TCRdb's table has in-frame clones only and misses some. The repertoire holds 230,000 or so clones, with 90% as singletons. Sequenced material: peripheral blood. The genes are TRBV30 and TRBJ1-3, with D hard to call. This receptor was obtained from a woman in her sixties with COVID-19, enrolled during active disease. In DNA form, the CDR3 reads TGTGCCTGGAGCCCCGGGGTGGCCTCCTCTGGAAACACCATATATTTT. Amino acid sequence: CAWSPGVASSGNTIYF.